This T cell receptor beta chain was captured by sequencing in a study of T cell responses to AZD1222 COVID-19 vaccine. V was clipped by 4 bases and J by 4 bases, with 14 bases between them. The CDR3 is 14 residues long. Germline CDR1 reads MNHEY; CDR2 reads SVGAGI. Whole-study results and caveats: Spike-wide vaccine-associated CD4 TCRs dominated at 160-218 and 743-854. Spike-specific TCR repertoires showed rising breadth and depth after two AZD1222 doses. Clonal diversity was possibly underestimated, and white British individuals and females predominated among donors. Just five to seven AZD1222 recipients tested seropositive at baseline.

TCRdb keeps only in-frame clones here, not all; method: immunoSEQ multiplex PCR. This sample carries some 140,000 clones, approximately 90% of them seen once, and the ten largest clones take about 1.9%. This clone was found a few times. The target antigen is unknown. V usage is TRBV6-5 and J usage is TRBJ2-7; D possibly corresponds to TRBD1 (8 bases). This material consisted of peripheral blood, taken on day 0 of AZD1222 vaccination. The clonotype comes from an adult in good health. CDR3 nucleotide sequence: TGTGCCAGCAGTTGGACAGGGAGGGTGTACGAGCAGTACTTC. Its translation is CASSWTGRVYEQYF.